This is a list of T cell receptor beta chains from one sample in a study of T cells after yellow fever vaccination. One entry per CDR3 protein results from TCRdb running MiXCR on the 5' RACE reads. This sample has about 260,000 distinct CDR3 sequences; roughly 5% occur once, and the top ten carry around 3.5%. Specimen: CD4+ T cells sorted from PBMCs, collected on the day of the yellow fever booster vaccination. The receptor set was obtained from a man aged 18-30 years who received the YFV17D yellow fever vaccine. The CDR3 runs from the conserved cysteine through the conserved F or W. Fields, in order: D gene, clone size, V gene, J gene, CDR3 DNA, CDR3 protein. D genes are given only for firm matches. The size field is filled for only some rows; it gives once, few, many or a size class.

NA	NA	TRBV18	TRBJ1-1	TGTGCCAGCTCACCTCCTGCGGGACGGGAAGCTTTCTTT	CASSPPAGREAFF
TRBD2	few	TRBV28	TRBJ2-3	TGTGCCAGCAGTTTTCTCCCCGGGGGGGCCGGCACAGATACGCAGTATTTT	CASSFLPGGAGTDTQYF
NA	NA	TRBV18	TRBJ1-1	TGTGCCAGCTCACCAGGTACCCACACTGAAGCTTTCTTT	CASSPGTHTEAFF
NA	many	TRBV6-2/TRBV6-3	TRBJ1-1	TGTGCCAGCAGTTACTTCCGGAACACTGAAGCTTTCTTT	CASSYFRNTEAFF
NA	many	TRBV5-1	TRBJ2-1	TGCGCCAGCAGCTTAGGCTACCAGTCGAATGAGCAGTTCTTC	CASSLGYQSNEQFF
NA	many	TRBV6-2/TRBV6-3	TRBJ1-2	TGTGCCAGCAGTTACTCGATCTCTCTTGGCTACACCTTC	CASSYSISLGYTF
NA	NA	TRBV4-3	TRBJ1-2	TGCGCCAGCAGCCAAGATTTTGGGGTAAACTATGGCTACACCTTC	CASSQDFGVNYGYTF
NA	few	TRBV5-1	TRBJ2-2	TGCGCCAGCAGCTCGGTGTGGGGCCTGAACACCGGGGAGCTGTTTTTT	CASSSVWGLNTGELFF
NA	few	TRBV12-3/TRBV12-4	TRBJ2-3	TGTGCCAGCAGTTTCTACCTACATACGCAGTATTTT	CASSFYLHTQYF
NA	many	TRBV6-5	TRBJ2-5	TGTGCCAGCAGTTACTCGATCGAGACCCAGTACTTC	CASSYSIETQYF
NA	many	TRBV9	TRBJ2-5	TGTGCCAGCAGCGTAGCGGGGGGCGACCTGCTTGAGCCCCAGTACTTC	CASSVAGGDLLEPQYF
NA	many	TRBV6-2/TRBV6-3	TRBJ2-2	TGTGCCAGCGGCAATAATTACGGGGAGCTGTTTTTT	CASGNNYGELFF
TRBD2	many	TRBV24-1	TRBJ2-5	TGTGCCACCAGTGACGGGGGGCAAGAGACCCAGTACTTC	CATSDGGQETQYF
NA	NA	TRBV20-1	TRBJ2-5	TGCAGTGCTAGAGGGCGACAGCGAAGCCAAGAGACCCAGTACTTC	CSARGRQRSQETQYF
NA	few	TRBV11-2	TRBJ2-7	TGTGCCAGCAGACCCCCCGGGGTTCGGCCCTACGAGCAGTACTTC	CASRPPGVRPYEQYF
NA	many	TRBV4-3	TRBJ2-5	TGCGCCAGCAGCCCTGGGCCACCAAGGGGGACCCAAGAGACCCAGTACTTC	CASSPGPPRGTQETQYF
NA	few	TRBV5-1	TRBJ2-5	TGCGCCACCTCTGCACAGGGATCAGAGACCCAGTACTTC	CATSAQGSETQYF
TRBD2	NA	TRBV3-1	TRBJ2-1	TGTGCCAGCAGCCAAGTCACTAGCGGGGGCCTCTGGGGGAATGAGCAGTTCTTC	CASSQVTSGGLWGNEQFF
TRBD2	many	TRBV5-1	TRBJ2-1	TGCGCCAGCAGCTGGGCCACTGGGATCCTAGCGGGGGCCCAGAGAGGCAATGAGCAGTTCTTC	CASSWATGILAGAQRGNEQFF
NA	many	TRBV7-2	TRBJ1-5	TGTGCCAGCAGCTCCAGCAGGGGTGGCAATCAGCCCCAGCATTTT	CASSSSRGGNQPQHF
TRBD2	NA	TRBV7-2	TRBJ2-4	TGTGCCAGCAGCTCAAGACTAGCGGCGTCCCTAGCCAAAAACATTCAGTACTTC	CASSSRLAASLAKNIQYF
NA	few	TRBV19	TRBJ1-1	TGTGCCAGTAGTATAGACCCAACGAGAGGCGTTGAAGCTTTCTTT	CASSIDPTRGVEAFF
NA	many	TRBV4-1	TRBJ1-1	TGCGCCAGCAGCCGTCTAGGTGTTACTGAAGCTTTCTTT	CASSRLGVTEAFF
NA	many	TRBV5-1	TRBJ1-5	TGCGCCAGCAGCTTATCCCGAGATCAGCCCCAGCATTTT	CASSLSRDQPQHF
NA	few	TRBV7-9	TRBJ2-4	TGTGCCAGCAGCCCCAGGGGGGGGGAGACCATTCAGTACTTC	CASSPRGGETIQYF
TRBD1	NA	TRBV4-3	TRBJ2-3	TGCGCCAGCAGCCAAGGGACAGGGAGTCGCACAGATACGCAGTATTTT	CASSQGTGSRTDTQYF
NA	many	TRBV5-1	TRBJ2-3	TGCGCCAGCAGTAATGGATCCCGCACAGATACGCAGTATTTT	CASSNGSRTDTQYF
TRBD2	NA	TRBV20-1	TRBJ2-5	TGCAGTGCTAGTCGCGGGGGGGCCAGGGAGACCCAGTACTTC	CSASRGGARETQYF
TRBD2	few	TRBV6-1	TRBJ2-5	TGTGCCAGCAGAGAGCTAGCGGGGTTGGAGACCCAGTACTTC	CASRELAGLETQYF
NA	many	TRBV7-2	TRBJ2-1	TGTGCCAGCAGCTATAAAGGAGGGGCGGGCAATGAGCAGTTCTTC	CASSYKGGAGNEQFF
NA	few	TRBV11-1	TRBJ2-5	TGTGCCAGCAGCCCCGACAGTGAAGAGACCCAGTACTTC	CASSPDSEETQYF
TRBD2	many	TRBV9	TRBJ2-5	TGTGCCAGCAGCGGGACTAGCGGGGGACAAGAGACCCAGTACTTC	CASSGTSGGQETQYF
TRBD1	NA	TRBV5-1	TRBJ2-3	TGCGCCAGCAGCAACGGACAGGGAAGCACAGATACGCAGTATTTT	CASSNGQGSTDTQYF
NA	few	TRBV20-1	TRBJ2-3	TGCAGTGCTTGGGCAGGGAATTTCGGTACGCAGTATTTT	CSAWAGNFGTQYF
NA	few	TRBV12-3/TRBV12-4	TRBJ1-5	TGTGCCAGCAAGGCGGAGTATCAGCCCCAGCATTTT	CASKAEYQPQHF
TRBD1	few	TRBV4-1	TRBJ1-1	TGCGCCAGCAGCCAAGATATCGGGAGGGACAGAGCTTTCTTT	CASSQDIGRDRAFF
NA	many	TRBV29-1	TRBJ1-1	TGCAGCGGAACTCCTGACAGGAATGAAGCTTTCTTT	CSGTPDRNEAFF
TRBD1	NA	TRBV5-4	TRBJ2-7	TGTGCCAGCAGCCGCTTGGGATCCGGGACAGGGCGCTACGAGCAGTACTTC	CASSRLGSGTGRYEQYF
TRBD2	NA	TRBV13	TRBJ2-3	TGTGCCAGCAGCTTAGAGGGCTGGCTAGCGGGGGGCCGAGGAACAGATACGCAGTATTTT	CASSLEGWLAGGRGTDTQYF
TRBD2	NA	TRBV29-1	TRBJ2-3	TGCAGCGTTGACAGCGGGGGGAGCACAGTTACGCAGTATTTT	CSVDSGGSTVTQYF
TRBD2	many	TRBV4-2	TRBJ2-3	TGTGCCAGCAGCCCGGGACTAGCCCGTTTGGAGTATTTT	CASSPGLARLEYF
TRBD2	NA	TRBV6-5	TRBJ2-3	TGTGCCAGCAGCTCCACCGGATTAGCGGGGGGGGCAGATACGCAGTATTTT	CASSSTGLAGGADTQYF
NA	few	TRBV12-3/TRBV12-4	TRBJ2-5	TGTGCCAGCAGTTTAGCATGGGTACAAGAGACCCAGTACTTC	CASSLAWVQETQYF
TRBD2	NA	TRBV7-2	TRBJ2-7	TGTGCCAGCAGCTTTGGGACTAGTAGCTACGAGCAGTACTTC	CASSFGTSSYEQYF
NA	few	TRBV5-1	TRBJ2-4	TGCGCCAGCAGCTCACGTACCGGTGCGGATCTCAAAAACATTCAGTACTTC	CASSSRTGADLKNIQYF
NA	few	TRBV20-1	TRBJ2-1	TGCAGTGCTAGCCGGGACTACAATGAGCAGTTCTTC	CSASRDYNEQFF
TRBD1	NA	TRBV10-3	TRBJ2-1	TGTGCCATCAGTCAGACAGGGCGGGATGAGCAGTTCTTC	CAISQTGRDEQFF
NA	many	TRBV5-1	TRBJ1-2	TGCGCCAGCAGCTCATCGGGTGGCTACACCTTC	CASSSSGGYTF
TRBD1	NA	TRBV7-2	TRBJ1-1	TGTGCCAGCAGCTGGACAGGGGAAGGCACTGAAGCTTTCTTT	CASSWTGEGTEAFF
NA	NA	TRBV7-8	TRBJ1-1	TGTGCCAGCAGTTCAAGGGCAGGGCAAAGAGGGATGAACACTGAAGCTTTCTTT	CASSSRAGQRGMNTEAFF